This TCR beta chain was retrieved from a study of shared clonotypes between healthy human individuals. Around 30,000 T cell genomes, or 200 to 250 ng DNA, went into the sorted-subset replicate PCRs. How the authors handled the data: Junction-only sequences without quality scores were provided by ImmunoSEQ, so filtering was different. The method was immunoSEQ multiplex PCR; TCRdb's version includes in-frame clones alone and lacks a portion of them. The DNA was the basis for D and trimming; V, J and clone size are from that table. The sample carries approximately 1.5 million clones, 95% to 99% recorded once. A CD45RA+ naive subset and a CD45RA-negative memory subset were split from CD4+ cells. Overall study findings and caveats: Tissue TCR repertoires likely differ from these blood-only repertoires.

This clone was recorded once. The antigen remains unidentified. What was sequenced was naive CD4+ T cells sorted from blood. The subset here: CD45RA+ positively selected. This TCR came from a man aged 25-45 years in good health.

CDR3 region: CASSLLGQEVYSNQPQHF. CDR3 DNA: TGTGCCAGCAGTTTACTGGGACAGGAGGTATATAGCAATCAGCCCCAGCATTTT. V and J are TRBV28 and TRBJ1-5; 8 bases are a match to TRBD1. J lost 0 bases, V lost 2 bases, and 9 bases had no gene match. Germline CDR1 MDHEN, CDR2 SYDVKM. The CDR3 runs 18 residues.